Presented here are 32 T cell receptor beta chains from one specimen sequenced in a study of T cell repertoires in cytomegalovirus infection. TCRdb analysed the reads with MiXCR anew, one entry per CDR3 protein. The data contain about 450,000 distinct CDR3 sequences, 31% of them singletons. The source material was PBMCs. Receptor source: a human donor in good health (CMV status not recorded). Some clones in this sample may be carry-over from other donors' samples.

Comments on this clonotype: One junction end does not reproduce the germline sequence, and a read error may be involved. V and J are TRBV12-3 or TRBV12-4 and TRBJ2-5; 11 positions match TRBD2. The CDR3 has 21 amino acids. CDR3 loop: CARSPGEGGRRLAGTPETQYF. In DNA form, the CDR3 reads TGTGCCCGCAGTCCGGGCGAGGGTGGGAGACGACTAGCGGGAACCCCGGAGACCCAGTACTTC.

This clonotype was observed a handful of times. This rearrangement joins TRBV7-9 to TRBJ2-3; TRBD2 aligns across 7 bases. Germline loops: CDR1 SEHNR, CDR2 FQNEAQ (reference sequence). After removal of 5 bases from V and 0 bases from J, the junction contained 2 bases not matched to a gene. This CDR3 has 14 amino acids. The CDR3 coding sequence is TGTGCCAGCAGCCAGACTAGCAGCACAGATACGCAGTATTTT. Translation: CASSQTSSTDTQYF. Full variable domain (outside the CDR3, taken from reference TRBV7-9 and TRBJ2-3): DTGVSQNPRHKITKRGQNVTFRCDPISEHNRLYWYRQTLGQGPEFLTYFQNEAQLEKSRLLSDRFSAERPKGSFSTLEIQRTEQGDSAMYLCASSQTSSTDTQYFGPGTRLTVL.

As regards this clonotype: Given a much more abundant clone one base away, this may be a read error. The CDR3 sequence: CSSSPAGAGGAWDEQFF. The CDR3 region has the DNA TGCTCCAGCAGCCCCGCCGGAGCGGGGGGGGCGTGGGATGAGCAGTTCTTC. V is TRBV4-1 and J is TRBJ2-1; 10 bases agree with TRBD2. The CDR3 loop spans 17 amino acids. The germline V gene encodes CDR1 MGHRA and CDR2 YSYEKL.

V gene TRBV12-3 or TRBV12-4 combines with J gene TRBJ1-1; 8 nucleotides match TRBD1. The CDR3 covers 16 residues. Trimming at V came to 5 bases and at J to 3 bases, leaving 11 bases not matched to a gene. The CDR3 DNA reads as TGTGCCAGCAGTCTAGGACAGGGCGTCTTGCACACTGAAGCTTTCTTT. Its translation is CASSLGQGVLHTEAFF.

The chain recombines TRBV7-2 with TRBJ1-2; D ambiguous. Trimming shortened V by 1 base and J by 4 bases, and 13 bases separated the two germline ends. Germline CDR1 is SGHTA and CDR2 is FQGNSA. This CDR3 has 15 amino acids. The CDR3: CASSLGNEDIYGYTF. The CDR3 region has the DNA TGTGCCAGCAGCTTAGGCAATGAGGATATCTATGGCTACACCTTC. Supplemented by reference TRBV7-2 and TRBJ1-2, the full variable domain reads GAGVSQSPSNKVTEKGKDVELRCDPISGHTALYWYRQSLGQGLEFLIYFQGNSAPDKSGLPSDRFSAERTGGSVSTLTIQRTQQEDSAVYLCASSLGNEDIYGYTFGSGTRLTVV.

The rearrangement joins TRBV7-6 to TRBJ2-2; unclear D gene. CDR1 and CDR2 from the germline V gene are SGHVS and FNYEAQ. The CDR3 loop spans 13 amino acids. Trimming took 5 bases from V and 10 from J, leaving 14 bases between them. The CDR3 loop is CASSPYVDVELFF. DNA for the CDR3: TGTGCCAGCAGCCCATATGTGGACGTGGAGCTGTTTTTT.

The chain couples TRBV6-2 or TRBV6-3 to TRBJ2-7; tentatively, D is TRBD1 (6 bases). This CDR3 region has 16 residues. Per germline, CDR1 MNHEY and CDR2 SVGEGT. V was cut by 5 bases and J by 6 bases, with 23 bases left in between. CDR3 residues: CASSRRGTLGASEQYF. In DNA form, the CDR3 reads TGTGCCAGCAGTCGCCGGGGTACTTTGGGGGCATCCGAGCAGTACTTC.

With respect to this clonotype: No conserved phenylalanine or tryptophan is present at the end of the CDR3, so a read error is the likely explanation. The gene calls are TRBV12-3 or TRBV12-4 and TRBJ2-7, with unresolved D. The CDR3 is 17 amino acids. The V end was cut by 3 bases, the J end by 7 bases, with 25 bases between. The CDR3 coding sequence is TGTGCCAGCAGTTTCTGGACCGGCCTGACCCCTACGAATGAGCAGTACTTA. Its translation: CASSFWTGLTPTNEQYL.

The chain couples TRBV30 to TRBJ1-1; 7 positions agree with TRBD1. Germline CDR1 GTSNPN, CDR2 SVGIG (reference sequence). CDR3 length: 15 amino acids. Unmatched junction bases numbered 9, after V lost 4 bases and J lost 1 base. CDR3 DNA sequence: TGTGCCTGGAATAGGGGGCCGATTTCGAACACTGAAGCTTTCTTT. Translated: CAWNRGPISNTEAFF. The full variable domain, in which reference TRBV30 and TRBJ1-1 provide the parts outside the CDR3, is SQTIHQWPATLVQPVGSPLSLECTVEGTSNPNLYWYRQAAGRGLQLLFYSVGIGQISSEVPQNLSASRPQDRQFILSSKKLLLSDSGFYLCAWNRGPISNTEAFFGQGTRLTVV.

Ten or more counts support this clonotype. J is TRBJ1-2 and V is TRBV7-8, with D uncertain. Deletions cut 2 bases from V and 6 bases from J, with 22 bases between. The CDR3 has 17 residues. In germline, CDR1 is SGHVS, CDR2 FQNEAQ. CDR3 in amino acids: CASSLRDGMVIGDGYTF. For the CDR3, the DNA is TGTGCCAGCAGCTTAAGGGATGGGATGGTTATTGGCGATGGCTACACCTTC.

This clonotype was detected ten times or more. The genes are TRBV4-1 and TRBJ2-5; TRBD1 matches at 9 bases. J was trimmed by 5 bases and V by 1 base; bases with no gene match: 8. The CDR3 loop spans 16 amino acids. CDR1 MGHRA and CDR2 YSYEKL come from the germline V gene. CDR3 sequence (DNA): TGCGCCAGCAGCCAAGGCCACCTGGGACAGGGCGAGACCCAGTACTTC. This encodes CASSQGHLGQGETQYF.

This clonotype was detected many times. The chain couples TRBV7-2 to TRBJ1-5, with TRBD1 identical over 8 bases. V was clipped by 5 bases and J by 3 bases; unmatched bases: 6. There are 15 residues in the CDR3. CDR1 is SGHTA and CDR2 is FQGNSA in the germline V gene. CDR3 amino acids: CASSPRTGSNQPQHF. The CDR3 DNA sequence: TGTGCCAGCAGCCCACGGACAGGGTCCAATCAGCCCCAGCATTTT.

This clonotype occurred a few times. The chain links TRBV7-6 to TRBJ2-1, with 7 bases lining up with TRBD1. The CDR3 totals 13 residues. Trimming cost V 1 base and J 9 bases; bases outside gene matches: 3. Germline V CDR1 and CDR2: SGHVS, FNYEAQ. CDR3: CASSLDGDSEQFF. DNA of the CDR3: TGTGCCAGCAGCTTAGACGGGGACAGTGAGCAGTTCTTC.

This clonotype was recorded at least ten times. V usage is TRBV7-3 and J usage is TRBJ2-3, with D possibly called TRBD1 or TRBD2 (5 bases each). This CDR3 comprises 14 residues. Trimming pared 4 bases from V and 0 bases from J, leaving 8 bases between. The germline V gene has CDR1 SGHTA and CDR2 FQGTGA. The CDR3 nucleotides read TGTGCCAGCAGCTGGGACGGCAGCACAGATACGCAGTATTTT. It is translated as CASSWDGSTDTQYF.

This chain uses TRBV15 with TRBJ1-5; D is unclear. Germline V CDR1 and CDR2: LNHNV, YYDKDF (reference sequence). CDR3 size: 14 residues. Deletions cut 1 base from V and 0 bases from J, with 4 bases between. The CDR3 DNA reads TGTGCCACCAGCAGAGGGGGTAGCAATCAGCCCCAGCATTTT. Protein product: CATSRGGSNQPQHF.

This clonotype was seen only a few times. V usage is TRBV18 and J usage is TRBJ2-2, with D unclear. Trimming took off 5 bases at V and 9 bases at J, with 10 bases between the two ends. The CDR3 is 12 amino acids. Germline V gene lookup returns CDR1 KGHSH and CDR2 LQKENI. The DNA for the CDR3 is TGTGCCAGCTCATCCCACGGGCGGGAGCTGTTTTTT. Amino acid sequence: CASSSHGRELFF.

This clonotype occurred a few times. The chain uses TRBV24-1 and TRBJ1-1; TRBD1 matches at 8 bases. The CDR3 runs to 15 residues. V dropped 7 bases and J dropped 1; count of bases not matched to a gene: 7. Germline loops: CDR1 KGHDR, CDR2 SFDVKD. The CDR3 loop reads CATRGGTGSNTEAFF. In DNA form, the CDR3 reads TGTGCCACCAGGGGGGGGACAGGATCGAACACTGAAGCTTTCTTT.

The CDR3 reads CASSVQGAGGYTF. The CDR3 DNA is TGTGCCAGTAGTGTACAGGGGGCGGGTGGCTACACCTTC. The rearrangement uses TRBV19 and TRBJ1-2; 9 nucleotides match TRBD1. J lost 7 bases, V lost 5 bases, and 5 bases had no gene match. The V gene's germline CDR1 is LNHDA and CDR2 SQIVND (reference sequence). The CDR3 has 13 residues. Full variable domain (missing parts from reference TRBV19 and TRBJ1-2): DGGITQSPKYLFRKEGQNVTLSCEQNLNHDAMYWYRQDPGQGLRLIYYSQIVNDFQKGDIAEGYSVSREKKESFPLTVTSAQKNPTAFYLCASSVQGAGGYTFGSGTRLTVV.

This clonotype came up a few times. This chain's CDR3 is CASSYSKGPYGYTF. DNA of the CDR3: TGTGCCAGCAGTTACTCGAAGGGGCCCTATGGCTACACCTTC. This chain connects TRBV6-5 to TRBJ1-2; weak D call: TRBD1 (5 bases). This CDR3 has 14 residues. Germline assignment: CDR1 MNHEY and CDR2 SVGAGI. V dropped 0 bases and J dropped 4 bases, with 9 bases sitting between them.

The genes are TRBV19 and TRBJ2-2; tentatively, D is TRBD1 (5 bases). V was pared by 6 bases and J by 4 bases, with 15 bases between. The CDR3 is made up of 15 amino acids. The V gene's germline CDR1 is LNHDA and CDR2 SQIVND (reference sequence). The DNA for the CDR3 is TGTGCCAGTAGACGTTTCGACCAGGGCACCGGGGAGCTGTTTTTT. This encodes CASRRFDQGTGELFF.

The chain uses TRBV12-3 or TRBV12-4 and TRBJ2-5; D gene unclear. This CDR3 region has 15 residues. V was clipped by 6 bases and J by 2 bases, with 16 bases between them. CDR3 DNA sequence: TGTGCCAGCAGACTAACACATGGCACTCAAGAGACCCAGTACTTC. Residues: CASRLTHGTQETQYF.

The CDR3 nucleotides are TGTGCCAGCAGCGACCGGGACAGCCCTTACAATGAGCAGTTCTTC. Its protein is CASSDRDSPYNEQFF. V usage is TRBV7-3 and J usage is TRBJ2-1, with TRBD1 identical over 7 bases. The CDR3 length is 15 residues. J was trimmed by 4 bases and V by 5 bases; bases with no gene match: 8. Germline V gene lookup returns CDR1 SGHTA and CDR2 FQGTGA.

The sample holds many counts of this clonotype. In DNA, the CDR3 is TGCGCCAGCAGCCAAGGGGTAGCGGGGAACTACAATGAGCAGTTCTTC. This codes for CASSQGVAGNYNEQFF. This chain links TRBV4-1 with TRBJ2-1; 8 bases match TRBD2. V dropped 1 base and J dropped 3; count of bases not matched to a gene: 5. The length of the CDR3 is 16 residues. Germline V gene sequence: CDR1 MGHRA, CDR2 YSYEKL.

Comment on this clonotype: The conserved phenylalanine or tryptophan normally closing the CDR3 is absent here, so this likely arose from a read error. V gene TRBV5-1 combines with J gene TRBJ2-2; D perhaps matches TRBD2 (5 bases). The germline gives CDR1 SGHRS, CDR2 YFSETQ. This CDR3 comprises 14 residues. Trimming removed 6 bases from V and 0 bases from J, with 9 bases in between. CDR3 loop: CASTRETNTGELFI. CDR3 nucleotide sequence: TGCGCCAGCACTAGGGAGACGAACACCGGGGAGCTGTTTATT.

In this sample, this clonotype turned up many times. This chain joins TRBV7-8 and TRBJ2-1; TRBD1 aligns across 8 bases. Germline loops: CDR1 SGHVS, CDR2 FQNEAQ. The CDR3 totals 16 residues. The V gene end was trimmed by 6 bases and the J gene end by 1 base; junction bases not matched to a gene: 8. DNA of the CDR3: TGTGCCAGCAGATCTTGGACAGGGTGGTCCTACAATGAGCAGTTCTTC. Protein sequence: CASRSWTGWSYNEQFF.

The genes are TRBV20-1 and TRBJ2-1; 8 positions match TRBD1. With V trimmed by 5 bases and J by 10 bases, 13 bases remained unmatched. The CDR3 is 14 amino acids. CDR1 is DFQATT and CDR2 is SNEGSKA in the germline V gene (reference sequence). In DNA form, the CDR3 reads TGCAGTGCTCACCCGGACAGGGTCAAGACCGAGCAGTTCTTC. Amino acid sequence: CSAHPDRVKTEQFF.

The CDR3 sequence is CASSQDPPQPEQYF. The CDR3 nucleotides are TGTGCCAGCAGCCAAGATCCACCTCAACCAGAGCAGTACTTC. The chain employs TRBV3-1 and TRBJ2-7; D gene unclear. This CDR3 is 14 amino acids long. V was trimmed by 0 bases and J by 7 bases, leaving 13 bases between them. In germline, CDR1 is LGHDT, CDR2 YNNKEL (reference sequence).

This clonotype came up many times. V is TRBV12-3 or TRBV12-4 and J is TRBJ1-5, with 7 bases that match TRBD1. CDR3 length equals 15 residues. V gave up 6 bases and J gave up 4 bases; unmatched junction bases: 9. The chain's CDR3 is CASRSTGPINQPQHF. For the CDR3, the DNA is TGTGCCAGCAGGTCGACAGGGCCCATTAATCAGCCCCAGCATTTT.

The chain combines TRBV9 with TRBJ1-1; perhaps TRBD1 as D (6 bases). V was pared by 0 bases and J by 4 bases, with 13 bases between. The germline V gene encodes CDR1 SGDLS and CDR2 YYNGEE. The CDR3 has 15 amino acids. The DNA of the CDR3 is TGTGCCAGCAGCGTAGTATGGGGGCAGACCACTGAAGCTTTCTTT. Protein sequence: CASSVVWGQTTEAFF.

The V and J genes are TRBV12-3 or TRBV12-4 and TRBJ2-4, with 7 bases lining up with TRBD1. V dropped 4 bases and J dropped 3; count of bases not matched to a gene: 9. There are 16 residues in the CDR3. This chain's CDR3 is CASSSPPGQFKNIQYF. The DNA for the CDR3 is TGTGCCAGCAGTTCTCCCCCGGGACAGTTCAAAAACATTCAGTACTTC.

This clonotype was detected only a few times. The chain employs TRBV30 and TRBJ1-3, with 8 bases matching TRBD1. V lost 7 bases to trimming and J lost 2 bases; unmatched junction nucleotides: 1. The germline V gene has CDR1 GTSNPN and CDR2 SVGIG (reference sequence). The CDR3 is 12 amino acids. The CDR3 sequence is CASQGAGNTIYF. DNA for the CDR3: TGTGCCTCACAGGGGGCTGGAAACACCATATATTTT.

This clonotype occurred a few times. The chain is built from TRBV19 and TRBJ1-1; 7 bases fit TRBD1. J gave up 8 bases and V 6 bases, and 18 bases lay outside the gene matches. This CDR3 is built from 16 residues. Per the germline V gene, CDR1 is LNHDA and CDR2 is SQIVND (reference sequence). This CDR3 is CASRKSEIAGTAEAFF. CDR3 in DNA: TGTGCCAGTAGGAAATCCGAAATAGCGGGGACAGCCGAAGCTTTCTTT.